Listed below are T cell receptor beta chains from one sample, sequenced in a study of technical replicates of blood from a handful of donors. Sequencing used immunoSEQ multiplex PCR; TCRdb keeps in-frame clones, though not all of them. The table records about 84,000 clones, roughly 98% of them present only once. The source material was T cells isolated from PBMCs. The receptor set was obtained from a human donor in good health. Each CDR3 is given with its conserved first and last residue. The order of the fields is V gene, clone size, CDR3 length, J gene, D gene, CDR3 protein, CDR3 DNA. The D gene is left open where the match is weak. Size tells how often a clone was seen (once, few, many) or the class of an expanded clone, and some rows leave it out.

TRBV6-6,NA,15,TRBJ2-5,NA,CASTRRPRFSETQYF,TGTGCCAGCACTCGGCGGCCTCGATTCTCAGAGACCCAGTACTTC
TRBV18,once,12,TRBJ2-2,NA,CASSPPLGELFF,TGTGCCAGCTCACCACCTCTTGGGGAGCTGTTTTTT
TRBV7-9,NA,13,TRBJ1-1,NA,CASSPTGPPEAFF,TGTGCCAGCAGCCCAACAGGGCCCCCTGAAGCTTTCTTT
TRBV2,NA,12,TRBJ2-3,NA,CASSTGEDTQYF,TGTGCCAGCTCCACCGGAGAAGATACGCAGTATTTT
TRBV4-1,NA,16,TRBJ2-7,TRBD1,CASSREIQGGASEQYF,TGCGCCAGCAGCCGAGAGATACAGGGGGGCGCTTCCGAGCAGTACTTC
TRBV2,NA,15,TRBJ2-1,TRBD2,CASTLGRGSYNEQFF,TGTGCCAGCACCCTGGGGCGGGGGTCCTACAATGAGCAGTTCTTC
TRBV4-1,NA,15,TRBJ1-5,NA,CASSRLPGQNQPQHF,TGCGCCAGCAGCCGTCTCCCGGGACAAAATCAGCCCCAGCATTTT
TRBV10-2,NA,13,TRBJ2-5,NA,CASSGQARETQYF,TGCGCCAGCAGTGGACAGGCCCGAGAGACCCAGTACTTC
TRBV28,NA,12,TRBJ2-1,NA,CASSLDGPGQFF,TGTGCCAGCAGTTTAGATGGCCCTGGGCAGTTCTTC
TRBV9,NA,16,TRBJ2-6,NA,CASSVSLVAGANVLTF,TGTGCCAGCAGCGTCTCTCTAGTAGCTGGGGCCAACGTCCTGACTTTC
TRBV27,NA,13,TRBJ2-7,TRBD2,CASSSREGHEQYF,TGTGCCAGCAGCTCGAGGGAGGGCCACGAGCAGTACTTC
TRBV19,NA,22,TRBJ2-1,TRBD2,CASSLLALRAIPPRETYNEQFF,TGTGCCAGTAGCTTGTTGGCCCTCCGCGCGATTCCTCCGCGGGAGACCTACAATGAGCAGTTCTTC
TRBV7-6,NA,15,TRBJ2-1,TRBD2,CASSSGLASYNEQFF,TGTGCCAGCAGCTCAGGACTAGCTTCCTACAATGAGCAGTTCTTC
TRBV18,NA,15,TRBJ1-1,TRBD1,CASSDRDRENTEAFF,TGTGCCAGCTCAGATCGCGACAGGGAGAACACTGAAGCTTTCTTT
TRBV7-2,NA,13,TRBJ2-3,TRBD2,CASSSSGIDTQYF,TGTGCCAGCAGCTCGAGCGGGATTGATACGCAGTATTTT
TRBV9,NA,14,TRBJ1-5,NA,CASSPSLGNQPQHF,TGTGCCAGCAGCCCCTCCCTCGGCAATCAGCCCCAGCATTTT
TRBV5-8,NA,18,TRBJ2-3,TRBD2,CASSLVVLAGGYGDTQYF,TGTGCCAGCAGCTTGGTGGTCCTAGCGGGGGGCTATGGAGATACGCAGTATTTT
TRBV27,NA,16,TRBJ2-1,TRBD2,CASSLGTSGNRGEQFF,TGTGCCAGCAGTCTGGGGACTAGTGGTAATCGTGGTGAGCAGTTCTTC
TRBV9,NA,14,TRBJ1-2,NA,CASSQTGEDHGYTF,TGTGCCAGCAGCCAAACGGGAGAGGACCATGGCTACACCTTC
TRBV27,NA,14,TRBJ2-7,TRBD2,CASSFGGRGYEQYF,TGTGCCAGCAGTTTTGGTGGGAGGGGCTACGAGCAGTACTTC
TRBV7-9,once,16,TRBJ2-3,NA,CASSFPPGAGTDTQYF,TGTGCCAGCAGCTTCCCCCCAGGGGCCGGCACAGATACGCAGTATTTT
TRBV28,NA,13,TRBJ2-7,TRBD1,CASKKGQGYEQYF,TGTGCCAGCAAGAAGGGACAGGGCTACGAGCAGTACTTC
TRBV7-2,NA,12,TRBJ2-3,NA,CASSPTRDTQYF,TGTGCCAGCAGCCCCACACGAGATACGCAGTATTTT
TRBV4-1,NA,20,TRBJ1-1,NA,CASSQDRVFGVEARGVEAFF,TGCGCCAGCAGCCAGGATAGAGTTTTTGGGGTAGAGGCCAGGGGCGTCGAGGCTTTCTTT
TRBV14,NA,16,TRBJ1-1,TRBD1,CASSQVGTGVNTEAFF,TGTGCCAGCAGCCAAGTTGGCACAGGGGTGAACACTGAAGCTTTCTTT
TRBV7-9,NA,14,TRBJ1-2,TRBD1,CASSEQGAYYGYTF,TGTGCCAGCAGTGAACAGGGGGCATACTATGGCTACACCTTC
TRBV5-1,NA,16,TRBJ2-1,TRBD2,CASSRGGAGAYNEQFF,TGCGCCAGCAGCCGTGGCGGGGCGGGAGCGTACAATGAGCAGTTCTTC
TRBV5-1,NA,14,TRBJ2-7,NA,CASTPAGGTYEQYF,TGCGCCAGCACCCCAGCCGGGGGAACCTACGAGCAGTACTTC
TRBV5-1,NA,17,TRBJ2-7,TRBD2,CASSFGLAGAYSYEQYF,TGCGCCAGCAGCTTTGGACTAGCGGGAGCCTACTCCTACGAGCAGTACTTC
TRBV12-5,NA,18,TRBJ2-2,TRBD1,CASGLTQTGTGATGELFF,TGTGCTAGTGGTTTGACGCAAACCGGGACAGGGGCAACCGGGGAGCTGTTTTTT
TRBV9,NA,13,TRBJ1-1,NA,CASSVGPGTEAFF,TGTGCCAGCAGCGTAGGCCCGGGCACTGAAGCTTTCTTT
TRBV7-6,NA,17,TRBJ1-2,NA,CASSLAPTVLLGYGYTF,TGTGCCAGCAGCTTAGCGCCGACAGTCCTCTTGGGGTATGGCTACACCTTC
TRBV28,once,14,TRBJ1-5,NA,CASHKPGAGWPQHF,TGTGCCAGCCACAAGCCAGGGGCCGGATGGCCCCAGCATTTT
TRBV4-2,NA,15,TRBJ2-7,TRBD2,CASSQESGSSYEQYF,TGTGCCAGCAGCCAAGAAAGCGGGAGCTCCTACGAGCAGTACTTC
TRBV25-1,NA,14,TRBJ1-2,NA,CASSEFWTDDGYTF,TGTGCCAGCAGTGAATTTTGGACAGACGATGGCTACACCTTC
TRBV18,NA,14,TRBJ1-5,NA,CASSQEQGNQPQHF,TGTGCCAGCTCACAAGAACAGGGAAATCAGCCCCAGCATTTT
TRBV28,NA,15,TRBJ1-2,TRBD1,CASSTDRDSNYGYTF,TGTGCCAGCAGCACGGACAGGGACTCTAACTATGGCTACACCTTC
TRBV4-1,NA,15,TRBJ1-1,TRBD1,CASSHTDRLNTEAFF,TGCGCCAGCAGCCATACGGACAGGCTGAACACTGAAGCTTTCTTT
TRBV27,NA,13,TRBJ1-4,NA,CASSFRGYEKLFF,TGTGCCAGCAGTTTCCGAGGTTATGAAAAACTGTTTTTT
TRBV6-1,NA,15,TRBJ1-5,TRBD1,CASTPRTGLGQPQHF,TGTGCCAGCACCCCCCGGACAGGGCTCGGTCAGCCCCAGCATTTT
TRBV10-1,NA,16,TRBJ2-2,NA,CASSSRIGVTTGELFF,TGCGCCAGCAGTTCCCGTATAGGGGTAACTACCGGGGAGCTGTTTTTT
TRBV7-9,NA,15,TRBJ1-1,NA,CASSPSSAGATEAFF,TGTGCCAGCAGCCCCTCGAGCGCGGGGGCGACTGAAGCTTTCTTT
TRBV27,NA,13,TRBJ1-5,NA,CASSLSLRQPQHF,TGTGCCAGCAGTTTATCCCTTCGGCAGCCCCAGCATTTT
TRBV2,NA,12,TRBJ1-1,TRBD1,CASPMTGTEAFF,TGTGCCAGTCCCATGACAGGGACTGAAGCTTTCTTT
TRBV5-4,NA,14,TRBJ2-7,TRBD1,CASSTGQVVLEQYF,TGTGCCAGCAGCACTGGACAGGTCGTACTCGAGCAGTACTTC
TRBV6-1,once,15,TRBJ2-1,NA,CASSLGGGLINEQFF,TGTGCCAGCAGTTTGGGCGGGGGCCTTATAAATGAGCAGTTCTTC
TRBV7-8,NA,16,TRBJ2-1,NA,CASSLLVGFISNEQFF,TGTGCCAGCAGCTTGCTGGTGGGCTTTATTTCAAATGAGCAGTTCTTC
TRBV7-9,NA,14,TRBJ2-3,NA,CASSFEFSTDTQYF,TGTGCCAGCAGCTTCGAGTTCAGCACAGATACGCAGTATTTT
TRBV11-1,NA,16,TRBJ2-1,NA,CASSLMRGSSYNEQFF,TGTGCCAGCAGCTTAATGAGGGGGAGCTCCTACAATGAGCAGTTCTTC
TRBV7-7,NA,16,TRBJ1-1,NA,CASSPQRRGQDTEAFF,TGTGCTAGCAGCCCCCAGCGTCGAGGGCAAGACACTGAAGCTTTCTTT
TRBV19,NA,14,TRBJ1-2,NA,CASSSDTASYGYTF,TGTGCCAGTAGTTCGGACACGGCCTCCTATGGCTACACCTTC
TRBV19,NA,13,TRBJ2-3,NA,CASMGLSTDTQYF,TGTGCCAGCATGGGACTTAGCACAGATACGCAGTATTTT
TRBV28,NA,14,TRBJ1-5,TRBD1,CASLDRQGNQPQHF,TGTGCCAGCTTGGACCGACAGGGTAATCAGCCCCAGCATTTT
TRBV6-5,NA,14,TRBJ1-2,TRBD1,CASSYSTGSSGYTF,TGTGCCAGCAGTTACTCGACAGGGTCCAGTGGCTACACCTTC